The 26 T cell receptor beta chains in this list originate from one sample, sequenced in a study of blood T cell repertoires in COVID-19. Libraries were prepared by immunoSEQ multiplex PCR; TCRdb keeps only in-frame clonotypes and omits some of them. Of around 200,000 clones listed, more than 65% are singletons. Material for sequencing was peripheral blood. The receptors originated from a man between 45 and 60 years old with active or convalescent COVID-19.

The chain employs TRBV19 and TRBJ1-6; 11 bases match TRBD1. Trimming cost V 5 bases and J 8 bases; bases outside gene matches: 2. Germline CDR1 is LNHDA and CDR2 is SQIVND (reference sequence). CDR3 size: 14 residues. CDR3 sequence: CASSGTGGDSPLHF. The CDR3 DNA reads as TGTGCCAGTAGTGGGACAGGGGGGGATTCACCCCTCCACTTT.

The V and J genes are TRBV28 and TRBJ2-5; maybe TRBD1 (6 bases). The CDR3 contains 14 residues. The V end was cut by 5 bases, the J end by 10 bases, with 20 bases between. CDR1 MDHEN and CDR2 SYDVKM come from the germline V gene. The CDR3 loop is CASSGQPDLGSQYF. CDR3 in DNA: TGTGCCAGCAGTGGACAGCCCGACCTGGGGAGCCAGTACTTC.

The chain joins TRBV7-2 to TRBJ2-7; D is unresolved. Germline CDR1 SGHTA, CDR2 FQGNSA. V shed 5 bases and J shed 3 bases, with 14 bases lying between them. The CDR3 contains 14 residues. CDR3 DNA sequence: TGTGCCAGCAGCATTCCCGGGTCGAGCTACGAGCAGTACTTC. Protein product: CASSIPGSSYEQYF.

The V and J genes are TRBV3-1 (or the pseudogene TRBV3-2) and TRBJ2-5; 7 nucleotides align to TRBD2. This CDR3 has 16 amino acids. With V trimmed by 1 base and J by 2 bases, 7 bases remained unmatched. CDR1 is LGHDT, CDR2 YNNKEL, per germline (reference sequence). The DNA of the CDR3 is TGTGCCAGCAGCCAAGGTTGTTTGGGGGGGCAAGAGACCCAGTACTTC. This codes for CASSQGCLGGQETQYF.

The chain links TRBV30 to TRBJ2-1, with a possible D match to TRBD1 (5 bases). Trimming removed 5 bases at V and 0 bases at J, with 11 bases between. Germline V CDR1 and CDR2: GTSNPN, SVGIG (reference sequence). The CDR3 has 14 residues. In DNA, the CDR3 is TGTGCCTGGCGGACAATAATCTCCTACAATGAGCAGTTCTTC. Residues: CAWRTIISYNEQFF. The whole variable domain, remainder taken from reference TRBV30 and TRBJ2-1, is SQTIHQWPATLVQPVGSPLSLECTVEGTSNPNLYWYRQAAGRGLQLLFYSVGIGQISSEVPQNLSASRPQDRQFILSSKKLLLSDSGFYLCAWRTIISYNEQFFGPGTRLTVL.

The chain is built from TRBV6-5 and TRBJ2-1; the match to TRBD1 covers 10 bases. The J segment lost 9 bases and the V segment lost 9 bases, leaving 14 bases of the junction unmatched. There are 15 residues in the CDR3. Germline CDR1 is MNHEY and CDR2 is SVGAGI. The CDR3 loop reads CASPGTGDIVSEQFF. The CDR3 DNA reads as TGTGCCAGTCCAGGGACAGGGGATATAGTGAGTGAGCAGTTCTTC.

The chain joins TRBV29-1 to TRBJ2-7, with 8 positions matching TRBD1. The V segment lost 5 bases and the J segment 9 bases; nucleotides outside the gene matches: 12. Germline V CDR1 and CDR2: SQVTM, ANQGSEA. The CDR3 has 13 amino acids. The CDR3 nucleotides are TGCAGCGTTCGAGGAGGACAGGGTGCTGGGCAGTACTTC. It yields the protein CSVRGGQGAGQYF.

V and J are TRBV29-1 and TRBJ2-1; a possible D gene is TRBD1 (5 bases). CDR3 size: 12 residues. Trimming cost V 5 bases and J 8 bases, with 13 bases left between them. Germline CDR1 reads SQVTM; CDR2 reads ANQGSEA. In nucleotides, the CDR3 is TGCAGCGTTTATTGGACACCATATGAGCAGTTCTTC. It codes for CSVYWTPYEQFF.

The chain combines TRBV5-5 with TRBJ2-2, with no clear D. Germline V gene lookup returns CDR1 SGHKS and CDR2 YYEKEE (reference sequence). V shed 4 bases and J shed 4 bases, with 5 bases lying between them. CDR3 size: 12 residues. CDR3 bases: TGTGCCAGCAGCACTATCACCGGGGAGCTGTTTTTT. It specifies CASSTITGELFF.

The chain has TRBV7-3 and TRBJ2-5; 13 bases line up with TRBD2. Unmatched junction bases numbered 2, after V lost 5 bases and J lost 5 bases. Germline CDR1 reads SGHTA; CDR2 reads FQGTGA. There are 14 residues in the CDR3. The CDR3 loop is CASSQTSGGETQYF. The CDR3 region has the DNA TGTGCCAGCAGCCAGACTAGCGGGGGGGAGACCCAGTACTTC.

This rearrangement joins TRBV6-2 or TRBV6-3 to TRBJ2-1; TRBD2 agrees at 9 bases. Germline CDR1 is MNHEY and CDR2 is SVGEGT. V dropped 2 bases and J dropped 7; count of bases not matched to a gene: 6. The CDR3 is made up of 15 amino acids. CDR3 DNA sequence: TGTGCCAGCAGTTACCTTAGCGGGGGTCATAATGAGCAGTTCTTC. Translated: CASSYLSGGHNEQFF.

This clone turned up a few times. The J gene is TRBJ1-2, the V gene TRBV29-1; TRBD1 aligns across 7 bases. J gave up 2 bases and V 7 bases, and 7 bases lay outside the gene matches. CDR1 and CDR2 (germline): SQVTM, ANQGSEA. The CDR3 runs to 13 residues. The CDR3 sequence: CSAMTGTNYGYTF. CDR3 sequence (DNA): TGCAGCGCGATGACAGGGACAAACTATGGCTACACCTTC.

The CDR3 loop reads CASSSGQIYEQYF. Here the CDR3 DNA reads TGTGCCAGCAGCTCGGGACAAATCTACGAGCAGTACTTC. This chain uses TRBV11-2 with TRBJ2-7, with D possibly matching TRBD1 (6 bases). This CDR3 has 13 residues. The germline V gene has CDR1 SGHAT and CDR2 FQNNGV. V was pared by 4 bases and J by 3 bases, with 10 bases between.

The genes are TRBV19 and TRBJ1-6, with 8 positions matching TRBD1. V dropped 5 bases and J dropped 9; count of bases not matched to a gene: 6. CDR3 length: 14 amino acids. Germline lookup yields CDR1 LNHDA and CDR2 SQIVND (reference sequence). The CDR3 here is CASSSGGWGSPLHF. Written as DNA, the CDR3 is TGTGCCAGTAGTTCAGGGGGCTGGGGTTCACCCCTCCACTTT.

The CDR3 loop is CASSVRAGGEAFF. CDR3 sequence (DNA): TGTGCCAGCAGCGTACGGGCGGGGGGTGAAGCTTTCTTT. The chain joins TRBV3-1 (or the pseudogene TRBV3-2) to TRBJ1-1; maybe TRBD1 (5 bases). Germline-derived CDR1 and CDR2 are LGHDT and YNNKEL (reference sequence). The CDR3 has 13 residues. The V and J ends lost 5 bases and 7 bases respectively, with 14 bases between them.

The rearrangement joins TRBV12-5 to TRBJ1-2; D may be TRBD1 (6 bases). This CDR3 is built from 14 residues. Germline V gene data show CDR1 as LGHNT and CDR2 as FRNRAP. Trimming removed 3 bases at V and 14 bases at J, with 22 bases between. CDR3 residues: CASGFTQGSDETTF. CDR3 sequence (DNA): TGTGCTAGTGGTTTCACACAGGGTTCCGACGAAACAACCTTC.

The genes are TRBV6-2 or TRBV6-3 and TRBJ2-7, with 9 bases that match TRBD2. V trimming: 2 bases; J trimming: 5 bases; junction bases outside the gene matches: 10. CDR1 MNHEY and CDR2 SVGEGT come from the germline V gene. This CDR3 is built from 16 residues. DNA for the CDR3: TGTGCCAGCAGTTACCCGCGGGGGGGCCGCCGCGACGAGCAGTACTTC. Its translation: CASSYPRGGRRDEQYF.

The chain is built from TRBV11-3 and TRBJ2-2, with D perhaps TRBD1 (6 bases). V was trimmed by 0 bases and J by 6 bases, leaving 8 bases between them. Germline CDR1 is SGHNT and CDR2 is YENEEA. CDR3 length: 14 residues. The CDR3 loop reads CASSLEGAAGELFF. The CDR3 nucleotides read TGTGCCAGCAGCTTAGAGGGGGCGGCCGGGGAGCTGTTTTTT.

The DNA of the CDR3 is TGTGCCAGCAGTTTGCCGACTAGCGGGGGGTTGGTTGAGCAGTTCTTC. This gives the protein CASSLPTSGGLVEQFF. The rearrangement links TRBV28 to TRBJ2-1, with 13 bases fitting TRBD2. The CDR3 extends over 16 amino acids. Germline loops: CDR1 MDHEN, CDR2 SYDVKM. Trimming removed 3 bases from V and 9 bases from J; junction bases left unmatched: 8. Using reference TRBV28 and TRBJ2-1 for the parts outside the CDR3, the full variable domain is DVKVTQSSRYLVKRTGEKVFLECVQDMDHENMFWYRQDPGLGLRLIYFSYDVKMKEKGDIPEGYSVSREKKERFSLILESASTNQTSMYLCASSLPTSGGLVEQFFGPGTRLTVL.

The chain combines TRBV7-9 with TRBJ1-6, with 9 bases lining up with TRBD1. The CDR3 is 14 residues long. Per the germline V gene, CDR1 is SEHNR and CDR2 is FQNEAQ (reference sequence). V shed 6 bases and J 9 bases; nucleotides not matched to a gene: 6. CDR3 region: CASSPGTGISPLHF. CDR3 nucleotide sequence: TGTGCCAGCAGTCCCGGGACAGGGATTTCACCCCTCCACTTT.

V is TRBV7-7 and J is TRBJ2-1; 9 bases fit TRBD2. Trimming took 5 bases from V and 5 from J; bases not matched to a gene: 7. The CDR3 has 15 residues. Germline CDR1 reads SSHAT; CDR2 reads FNYEAQ (reference sequence). CDR3 residues: CASSPGAGGDNEQFF. CDR3 nucleotides: TGTGCCAGCAGCCCGGGGGCGGGGGGGGACAATGAGCAGTTCTTC.

The gene calls are TRBV9 and TRBJ2-5; 16 positions agree with TRBD2. Germline values: CDR1 SGDLS, CDR2 YYNGEE. The CDR3 is 20 residues long. V was pared by 0 bases and J by 1 base, with 9 bases of the junction left unmatched. The CDR3 here is CASSVGPGTSGGDRQETQYF. Here the CDR3 DNA reads TGTGCCAGCAGCGTAGGTCCGGGGACTAGCGGGGGGGACCGCCAAGAGACCCAGTACTTC.

This chain links TRBV6-2 or TRBV6-3 with TRBJ2-7; a possible D gene is TRBD1 (6 bases). CDR1 is MNHEY, CDR2 SVGEGT, per germline. V was shortened by 6 bases and J by 2 bases, with 11 bases between the two germline ends. The CDR3 is 13 residues long. This chain's CDR3 is CASSRGPTYEQYF. The CDR3 DNA reads as TGTGCCAGCAGCAGGGGCCCTACCTACGAGCAGTACTTC.

The chain links TRBV5-8 to TRBJ1-1; 7 bases fit TRBD1. The V gene's germline CDR1 is SGHTS and CDR2 YDEGEE. Germline trimming cut 4 bases from V and 0 bases from J; bases unmatched to any gene: 3. The CDR3 is made up of 14 amino acids. This CDR3 is CASSTGQMNTEAFF. CDR3 bases: TGTGCCAGCAGCACGGGACAGATGAACACTGAAGCTTTCTTT.

A single count supports this clone. The V call is TRBV18, the J call TRBJ2-7; D is possibly TRBD1 (6 bases). The germline V gene encodes CDR1 KGHSH and CDR2 LQKENI. The CDR3 loop spans 17 amino acids. Trimming pared 6 bases from V and 2 bases from J, leaving 23 bases between. CDR3 nucleotides: TGTGCCAGCTCTACAGAGCCGGGACACCACGATCCCTACGAGCAGTACTTC. Encoded protein: CASSTEPGHHDPYEQYF.

Regarding this clone: In the same sample, other DNA sequences code for this CDR3. This chain joins TRBV2 and TRBJ1-4; 7 bases line up with TRBD1. Germline-derived CDR1 and CDR2 are SNHLY and FYNNEI. CDR3 length: 13 amino acids. Trimming cost V 6 bases and J 11 bases; bases outside gene matches: 9. CDR3 sequence reads: CASRIGTVGKLFF. The CDR3 bases are TGTGCCAGCAGGATCGGGACAGTAGGCAAACTGTTTTTT. The whole variable domain, filled in from reference TRBV2 and TRBJ1-4, reads EPEVTQTPSHQVTQMGQEVILRCVPISNHLYFYWYRQILGQKVEFLVSFYNNEISEKSEIFDDQFSVERPDGSNFTLKIRSTKLEDSAMYFCASRIGTVGKLFFGSGTQLSVL.